The clone carrying this T cell receptor beta chain came up many times. Its matching antigen is unknown. CDR3 regions of TCR beta were amplified from RNA transcripts. RT-PCR was first run with HTBI primers, then multiplex PCR in a second round. TCRdb re-analysed the multiplex PCR reads in MiXCR, keeping a single row per CDR3 protein. The sample has 500,000 to 800,000 distinct CDR3 sequences; under 50% are singletons. Under 3 months in duration, the ophthalmopathy in affected donors had moderate-to-severe activity, CAS ≥3 and NOSPECS ≥4. Clinical symptoms, serum thyroxine, TRAb, thyroid ultrasound and orbital computed tomography determined diagnosis. Trimming removed 6 bases at V and 2 bases at J, with 11 bases between. The CDR3 spans 14 residues. Germline loops: CDR1 SGHAT, CDR2 FQNNGV. The sample comes from a study of Graves' ophthalmopathy and Graves' hyperthyroidism. Study observations and caveats: Most thyroid clonotypes expanded beyond 0.001 frequency were also found in blood.

V gene TRBV11-2 combines with J gene TRBJ1-3, with a weak D call TRBD1 (6 bases). This TCR was recovered from an adult man with Graves' ophthalmopathy. Sequencing used peripheral blood. The CDR3 here is CASRGHSAGNTIYF. In DNA, the CDR3 is TGTGCCAGCAGGGGACACTCAGCTGGAAACACCATATATTTT.